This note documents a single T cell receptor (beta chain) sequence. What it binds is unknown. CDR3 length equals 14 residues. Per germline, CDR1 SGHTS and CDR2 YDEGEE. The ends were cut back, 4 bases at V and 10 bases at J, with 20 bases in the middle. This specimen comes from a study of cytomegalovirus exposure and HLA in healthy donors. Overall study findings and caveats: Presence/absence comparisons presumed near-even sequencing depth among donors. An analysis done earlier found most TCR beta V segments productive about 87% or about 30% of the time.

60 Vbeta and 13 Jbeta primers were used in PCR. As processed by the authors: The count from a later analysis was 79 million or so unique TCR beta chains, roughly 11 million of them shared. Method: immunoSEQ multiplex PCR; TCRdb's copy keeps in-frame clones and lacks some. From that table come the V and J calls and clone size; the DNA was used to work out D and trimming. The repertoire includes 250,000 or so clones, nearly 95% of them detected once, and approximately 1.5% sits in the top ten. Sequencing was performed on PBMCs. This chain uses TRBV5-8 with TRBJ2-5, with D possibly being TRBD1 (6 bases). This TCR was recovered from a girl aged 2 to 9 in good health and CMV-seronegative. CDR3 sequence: CASSPAAGVGFQYF. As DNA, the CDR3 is TGTGCCAGCAGCCCGGCGGCAGGGGTCGGGTTCCAGTACTTC.